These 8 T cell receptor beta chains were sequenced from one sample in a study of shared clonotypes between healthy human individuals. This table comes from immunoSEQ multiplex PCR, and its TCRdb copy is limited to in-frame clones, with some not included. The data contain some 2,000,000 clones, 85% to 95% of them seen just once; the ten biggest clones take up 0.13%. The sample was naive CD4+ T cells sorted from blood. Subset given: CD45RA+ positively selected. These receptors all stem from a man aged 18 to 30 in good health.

The CDR3 region is CATSRDRGAFYEQYF. In nucleotides, the CDR3 is TGTGCCACCAGCAGAGATCGGGGGGCTTTCTACGAGCAGTACTTC. The rearrangement joins TRBV15 to TRBJ2-7; possible D gene TRBD2, 7 bases. The CDR3 runs to 15 residues. Germline CDR1 reads LNHNV; CDR2 reads YYDKDF (reference sequence). The V and J ends lost 0 bases and 3 bases respectively, with 12 bases between them.

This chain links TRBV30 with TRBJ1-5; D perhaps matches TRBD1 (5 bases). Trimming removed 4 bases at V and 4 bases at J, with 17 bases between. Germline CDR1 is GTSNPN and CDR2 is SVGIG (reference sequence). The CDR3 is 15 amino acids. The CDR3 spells CAWNKGTAANQPQHF. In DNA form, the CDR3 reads TGTGCCTGGAATAAAGGGACCGCCGCTAATCAGCCCCAGCATTTT.

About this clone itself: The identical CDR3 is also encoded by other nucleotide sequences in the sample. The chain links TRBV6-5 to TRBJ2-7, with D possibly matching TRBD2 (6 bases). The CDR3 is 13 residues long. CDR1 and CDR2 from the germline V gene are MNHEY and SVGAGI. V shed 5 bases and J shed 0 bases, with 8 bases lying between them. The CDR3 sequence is CASSRGDSYEQYF. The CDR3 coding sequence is TGTGCCAGCAGTCGCGGGGACTCCTACGAGCAGTACTTC.

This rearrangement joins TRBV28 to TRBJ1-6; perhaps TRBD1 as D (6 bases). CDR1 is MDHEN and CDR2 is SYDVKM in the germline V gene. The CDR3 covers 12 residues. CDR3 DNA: TGTGCGGGGGGGCAGGTAAATTCACCCCTCCACTTT. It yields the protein CAGGQVNSPLHF.

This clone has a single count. The CDR3 nucleotides read TGCGCCAGCAGCCCCGACAGGGGAGGTTCCTCTTTTCAGCCCCAGCATTTT. Protein sequence: CASSPDRGGSSFQPQHF. This sequence joins TRBV10-2 and TRBJ1-5; 8 bases align to TRBD1. CDR1 and CDR2 (germline): WSHSY, SAAADI. There are 17 residues in the CDR3. Trimming took 6 bases from V and 6 from J; bases not matched to a gene: 16.

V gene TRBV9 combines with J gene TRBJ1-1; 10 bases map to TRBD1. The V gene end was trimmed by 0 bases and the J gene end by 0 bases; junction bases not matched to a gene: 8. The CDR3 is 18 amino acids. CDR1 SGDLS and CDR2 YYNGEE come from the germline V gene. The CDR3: CASSVVGDRGFMNTEAFF. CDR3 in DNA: TGTGCCAGCAGCGTAGTAGGGGACAGGGGATTTATGAACACTGAAGCTTTCTTT.

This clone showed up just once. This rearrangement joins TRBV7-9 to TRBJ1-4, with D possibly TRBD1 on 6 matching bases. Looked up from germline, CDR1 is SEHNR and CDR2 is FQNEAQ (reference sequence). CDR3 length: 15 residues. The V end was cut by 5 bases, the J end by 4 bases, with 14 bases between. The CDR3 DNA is TGTGCCAGCAGCCTGACGACAGGCATTAATGAAAAACTGTTTTTT. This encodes CASSLTTGINEKLFF.

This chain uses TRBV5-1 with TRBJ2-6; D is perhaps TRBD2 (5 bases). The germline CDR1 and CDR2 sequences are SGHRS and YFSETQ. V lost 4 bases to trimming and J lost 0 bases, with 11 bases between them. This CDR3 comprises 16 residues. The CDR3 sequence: CASSAGLSSGANVLTF. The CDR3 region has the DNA TGCGCCAGCAGCGCTGGACTGAGCTCTGGGGCCAACGTCCTGACTTTC. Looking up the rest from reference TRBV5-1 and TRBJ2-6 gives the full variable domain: KAGVTQTPRYLIKTRGQQVTLSCSPISGHRSVSWYQQTPGQGLQFLFEYFSETQRNKGNFPGRFSGRQFSNSRSEMNVSTLELGDSALYLCASSAGLSSGANVLTFGAGSRLTVL.